The 5 T cell receptor beta chains below come from one sample, sequenced in a study of human T cells and chemical hapten exposure. TCRdb analysed the RACE reads with MiXCR anew, one entry per CDR3 protein. The sample lists approximately 79,000 distinct CDR3 sequences; about 8.5% were seen once. Regarding time point: pre-sensitization, week 0. Treatment meaning: therapeutic diphenylcyclopropenone sensitization with weekly scalp DPC. Sequenced material: whole blood, taken in connection with sensitization to the hapten diphenylcyclopropenone (DPC). The receptors were sampled from a man between 35 and 55 years old with alopecia areata. Some clones in this sample may be carry-over from other donors' samples.

The table lists this clonotype with a few counts. The chain recombines TRBV5-1 with TRBJ2-5; TRBD2 aligns across 8 bases. Germline V gene lookup returns CDR1 SGHRS and CDR2 YFSETQ. J lost 3 bases, V lost 0 bases, and 4 bases had no gene match. The CDR3 consists of 15 residues. CDR3 amino acids: CASSLAGRGEETQYF. The CDR3 DNA follows: TGCGCCAGCAGCTTGGCCGGGAGGGGGGAAGAGACCCAGTACTTC.

This clonotype has a count of ten or more. The junction and the germline gene differ at one end; a read error may be behind it. The chain couples TRBV12-5 to TRBJ1-1; unclear D gene. The length of the CDR3 is 14 residues. CDR1 is LGHNT and CDR2 is FRNRAP in the germline V gene. CDR3 amino acids: CASGLGTANTEAFF. As DNA, the CDR3 is TGTGCTAGTGGCTTGGGTACGGCGAACACTGAAGCTTTCTTT.

This clonotype was detected ten times or more. This rearrangement joins TRBV20-1 to TRBJ2-7, with 7 bases matching TRBD2. Germline assignment: CDR1 DFQATT and CDR2 SNEGSKA (reference sequence). The CDR3 sequence is 17 residues long. Trimming at V came to 1 base and at J to 6 bases, leaving 18 bases not matched to a gene. DNA of the CDR3: TGCAGTGCTAGAGTGGAAGCGGGACGCGGAGCGGGGCTCGAGCAGTACTTC. Protein product: CSARVEAGRGAGLEQYF.

At least ten counts were recorded for this clonotype. The J gene is TRBJ1-1, the V gene TRBV20-1; D gene ambiguous. This CDR3 spans 13 amino acids. In germline, CDR1 is DFQATT, CDR2 SNEGSKA (reference sequence). V was clipped by 0 bases and J by 0 bases, with 5 bases between them. The CDR3 here is CSAREWVNTEAFF. The CDR3 DNA reads as TGCAGTGCTAGAGAGTGGGTGAACACTGAAGCTTTCTTT.

Only a few counts were recorded for this clonotype. The chain combines TRBV6-5 with TRBJ2-5; tentative D call: TRBD2 (5 bases). Germline lookup yields CDR1 MNHEY and CDR2 SVGAGI. Trimming cost V 5 bases and J 5 bases, with 24 bases left between them. This CDR3 contains 17 residues. The CDR3 loop reads CASSLSRLAGFGETQYF. As DNA, the CDR3 is TGTGCCAGCAGTCTCTCCCGGCTAGCCGGCTTCGGGGAGACCCAGTACTTC.